These T cell receptor beta chains were read from a single sample in a study of T cells in Graves' hyperthyroidism and ophthalmopathy. TCRdb processed the multiplex PCR reads anew with MiXCR; each CDR3 protein has one entry. The sample yields 300,000 to 350,000 distinct CDR3 sequences, roughly a fifth seen once. Sequenced sample: blood. These receptors originate from a woman in her forties or fifties with Graves' hyperthyroidism. The CDR3 runs from the conserved cysteine through the conserved F or W. The D gene is left open where the match is weak. A clone size is listed for some rows: how often the clone was seen (once, few, many), or a class if it is expanded.

DNA: TGTGCCAGCAGTTTAGCCATAGAGAATTCACCCCACCACTTT; CDR3: CASSLAIENSPHHF; J: TRBJ1-6; V: TRBV12-3/TRBV12-4; size: NA; D: NA
DNA: TGTGCCAGCAGTTTGCTGATTTACAGCAATCAGCCCCAGCATTTT; CDR3: CASSLLIYSNQPQHF; J: TRBJ1-5; V: TRBV28; size: many; D: NA
DNA: TGTGCCAGCAGTTACGGCACAGGGTATACGCAGTATTTT; CDR3: CASSYGTGYTQYF; J: TRBJ2-3; V: TRBV6-5; size: many; D: NA
DNA: TGCGCCAGCAGCTTGGTGCCAGGGGGCCCTGGAGGTAGTTACGAGCAGTACTTC; CDR3: CASSLVPGGPGGSYEQYF; J: TRBJ2-7; V: TRBV5-1; size: many; D: TRBD1
DNA: TGTGCCACCAGCAGAGATGCCGTAGGGACGTATGGCTACACCTTC; CDR3: CATSRDAVGTYGYTF; J: TRBJ1-2; V: TRBV15; size: NA; D: NA
DNA: TGTGCCAGCGGCCCTTGGGACAGCACAGATACGCAGTATTTT; CDR3: CASGPWDSTDTQYF; J: TRBJ2-3; V: TRBV27; size: NA; D: NA
DNA: TGTGCCAGCAGTTTACGTCAGATCAATGAGCAGTTCTTC; CDR3: CASSLRQINEQFF; J: TRBJ2-1; V: TRBV28; size: few; D: NA
DNA: TGTGCCAGCAGCTCGGGACAGCTCGGAGGGGCCGACGTCCTGACTTTC; CDR3: CASSSGQLGGADVLTF; J: TRBJ2-6; V: TRBV7-3; size: few; D: NA
DNA: TGTGCCAGCAGCTTAGGGACAGAGACCTACGAGCAGTACTTC; CDR3: CASSLGTETYEQYF; J: TRBJ2-7; V: TRBV11-2; size: NA; D: NA
DNA: TGTGCCAGCAGTTACTCAGGGGAGCATCATAATTCACCCCTCCACTTT; CDR3: CASSYSGEHHNSPLHF; J: TRBJ1-6; V: TRBV6-6; size: many; D: NA
DNA: TGTGCCAGCAGTCACCGGGGGCCCGGGACTGAAAAACTGTTTTTT; CDR3: CASSHRGPGTEKLFF; J: TRBJ1-4; V: TRBV12-3/TRBV12-4; size: NA; D: NA
DNA: TGTGCCAGCAGGCCGCCTAGCTCCTACAATGAGCAGTTCTTC; CDR3: CASRPPSSYNEQFF; J: TRBJ2-1; V: TRBV27; size: many; D: NA
DNA: TGTGCCGTGCGGGGACAGGCGAGCTCCTACGAGCAGTACTTC; CDR3: CAVRGQASSYEQYF; J: TRBJ2-7; V: TRBV2; size: many; D: TRBD1
DNA: TGTGCCAGCAGTGTATACCCCGGGGTCTCCGGGGAGCTGTTTTTT; CDR3: CASSVYPGVSGELFF; J: TRBJ2-2; V: TRBV6-1; size: few; D: NA
DNA: TGTGTCAGCTCACAAGAGACCCAGTACTTC; CDR3: CVSSQETQYF; J: TRBJ2-5; V: TRBV18; size: NA; D: NA
DNA: TGTGCCTGGGGCAGGTCGAGCAATCAGCCCCAGCATTTT; CDR3: CAWGRSSNQPQHF; J: TRBJ1-5; V: TRBV30; size: many; D: NA
DNA: TGTGCCAGCACCGGTCGCCGCGGCTACACCTTC; CDR3: CASTGRRGYTF; J: TRBJ1-2; V: TRBV5-6; size: many; D: NA
DNA: TGTGCCAGCAGTTACGACGGCTCCTACGAGCAGTACTTC; CDR3: CASSYDGSYEQYF; J: TRBJ2-7; V: TRBV6-5; size: many; D: NA
DNA: TGTGCCAGCAGTGTAGACAGGAGCTCCTACAATGAGCAGTTCTTC; CDR3: CASSVDRSSYNEQFF; J: TRBJ2-1; V: TRBV27; size: NA; D: NA
DNA: TGTGCCAGCAGCTTGTACAGGGGGAACACTAAGCAGTTCTTC; CDR3: CASSLYRGNTKQFF; J: TRBJ2-1; V: TRBV5-5; size: NA; D: TRBD1
DNA: TGTGCCAGCAGCCAGTTTAGGCCAGCGAACACTGAAGCTTTCTTT; CDR3: CASSQFRPANTEAFF; J: TRBJ1-1; V: TRBV5-5; size: many; D: NA
DNA: TGTGCCAGCAAGACAGAAGACTATGGCTACACCTTC; CDR3: CASKTEDYGYTF; J: TRBJ1-2; V: TRBV3-1; size: many; D: NA
DNA: TGTGCCACCAGTGATGAGATGGGGGAGACCCAGTACTTC; CDR3: CATSDEMGETQYF; J: TRBJ2-5; V: TRBV24-1; size: NA; D: NA
DNA: TGCAGCGTACTAGCGGGGGGGACAGATACGCAGTATTTT; CDR3: CSVLAGGTDTQYF; J: TRBJ2-3; V: TRBV29-1; size: many; D: TRBD2
DNA: TGCAGTGCCAGAGAGGGTGAGCAGTTCTTC; CDR3: CSAREGEQFF; J: TRBJ2-1; V: TRBV20-1; size: many; D: NA
DNA: TGTGCCACCAGTGATCAGACTAGGTTGGGAGGAGAGCAGTTCTTC; CDR3: CATSDQTRLGGEQFF; J: TRBJ2-1; V: TRBV24-1; size: many; D: NA
DNA: TGCAGTGCTATAGCCTACGAGCAGTACTTC; CDR3: CSAIAYEQYF; J: TRBJ2-7; V: TRBV20-1; size: many; D: NA
DNA: TGTGCCAGCAGTGAATTATCGGGGACAGCCGGCTATGGCTACACCTTC; CDR3: CASSELSGTAGYGYTF; J: TRBJ1-2; V: TRBV2; size: few; D: TRBD1
DNA: TGTGCCAGCAGCCCACACCAGCTAGGCGAGCAGTACTTC; CDR3: CASSPHQLGEQYF; J: TRBJ2-7; V: TRBV11-3; size: many; D: NA
DNA: TGTGCCAGCATTAGAGCCGGGACAGGGCACAATGAGCAGTTCTTC; CDR3: CASIRAGTGHNEQFF; J: TRBJ2-1; V: TRBV28; size: many; D: TRBD1
DNA: TGTGCCAGCAGTGAATCCTTTGTGGGGGTGCCCTACAATGAGCAGTTCTTC; CDR3: CASSESFVGVPYNEQFF; J: TRBJ2-1; V: TRBV2; size: NA; D: NA
DNA: TGTGCCAGCAGCCAATCACAGGGGGCGGTCGGGGAGCTGTTTTTT; CDR3: CASSQSQGAVGELFF; J: TRBJ2-2; V: TRBV7-6; size: many; D: TRBD1
DNA: TGTGCCAGCAGTCCGCTAAGTCCTCGGGATGAGCAGTTCTTC; CDR3: CASSPLSPRDEQFF; J: TRBJ2-1; V: TRBV12-3/TRBV12-4; size: many; D: NA
DNA: TGCAGCGTTCAGACTAGTTCGGTCGGCGAGCAGTACTTC; CDR3: CSVQTSSVGEQYF; J: TRBJ2-7; V: TRBV29-1; size: many; D: NA
DNA: TGTGCCAGCATCAAGACGGTTGAAGCTTTCTTT; CDR3: CASIKTVEAFF; J: TRBJ1-1; V: TRBV28; size: many; D: NA
DNA: TGCGCCAGCAGCTTGGGCGGCTATTCAGAGACCCAGTACTTC; CDR3: CASSLGGYSETQYF; J: TRBJ2-5; V: TRBV5-1; size: few; D: NA
DNA: TGCAGCGTTGGTTTCGGGGGACAGGGGGGAAACATTCAGTACTTC; CDR3: CSVGFGGQGGNIQYF; J: TRBJ2-4; V: TRBV29-1; size: many; D: TRBD1
DNA: TGTGCCAGCAGTCCCGGCGGGAGTCTCTATGGCCACACCTTC; CDR3: CASSPGGSLYGHTF; J: TRBJ1-2; V: TRBV28; size: NA; D: NA
DNA: TGTGCCAGCAGTTTTACCGCTGGGGCCAACGTCCTGACTTTC; CDR3: CASSFTAGANVLTF; J: TRBJ2-6; V: TRBV27; size: many; D: NA
DNA: TGTGCCAGCAGTGCCCCGACAGGGGTGAAAGAGACCCAGTACTTC; CDR3: CASSAPTGVKETQYF; J: TRBJ2-5; V: TRBV25-1; size: few; D: TRBD1
DNA: TGTGCCAGCAGCTTAAACCAGGCTTTTAACGAAAAACTGTTTTTT; CDR3: CASSLNQAFNEKLFF; J: TRBJ1-4; V: TRBV11-1; size: NA; D: NA
DNA: TGTGCCAGCAGTAAGTGGACAGGGGAGGTTGAGCAGTTCTTC; CDR3: CASSKWTGEVEQFF; J: TRBJ2-1; V: TRBV12-3/TRBV12-4; size: NA; D: TRBD1
DNA: TGCAGTGCTCGATTCCCTGCCTCAGCCACAGATACGCAGTATTTT; CDR3: CSARFPASATDTQYF; J: TRBJ2-3; V: TRBV20-1; size: many; D: NA
DNA: TGCAGTGCCAGAGATAGCTCTGGAAACACCATATATTTT; CDR3: CSARDSSGNTIYF; J: TRBJ1-3; V: TRBV20-1; size: NA; D: NA
DNA: TGTGCCATCAGTTCAGGGGGCGCCAAGGAAAACATTCAGTACTTC; CDR3: CAISSGGAKENIQYF; J: TRBJ2-4; V: TRBV10-3; size: NA; D: TRBD1
DNA: TGTGCCAGCAAGAGACAGGGGGTTGAGCAGTTCTTC; CDR3: CASKRQGVEQFF; J: TRBJ2-1; V: TRBV5-8; size: NA; D: TRBD1
DNA: TGTGCCAGCAGCCTGTTCTCAGGCACTGAAGCTTTCTTT; CDR3: CASSLFSGTEAFF; J: TRBJ1-1; V: TRBV7-8; size: NA; D: NA
DNA: TGCGCCAGCAGCGTATTAGGGGGCACCGGGGAGCTGTTTTTT; CDR3: CASSVLGGTGELFF; J: TRBJ2-2; V: TRBV5-1; size: few; D: NA
DNA: TGTGCCAGCAGCCAAGATCTGGGACTAGCGGGAGTGTCCGGGGAGCTGTTTTTT; CDR3: CASSQDLGLAGVSGELFF; J: TRBJ2-2; V: TRBV3-1; size: many; D: TRBD2
DNA: TGTGCCTGGAGTGTAATGGGCGGGGAGCTGTTTTTT; CDR3: CAWSVMGGELFF; J: TRBJ2-2; V: TRBV30; size: NA; D: NA
DNA: TGTGCCAGCAGCCACCGGGACAACTCCTACGAGCAGTACTTC; CDR3: CASSHRDNSYEQYF; J: TRBJ2-7; V: TRBV28; size: many; D: NA
DNA: TGTGCCAGCAGTCTACCCTCTACGACACACACTGAAGCTTTCTTT; CDR3: CASSLPSTTHTEAFF; J: TRBJ1-1; V: TRBV28; size: many; D: NA
DNA: TGTGCCAGCAGCCCCACCACCGGGACAGGGAACCCTAACTATGGCTACACCTTC; CDR3: CASSPTTGTGNPNYGYTF; J: TRBJ1-2; V: TRBV7-9; size: NA; D: TRBD1
DNA: TGCGCCAGCAGCCCAGGGGGGACAAGACAAGAGACCCAGTACTTC; CDR3: CASSPGGTRQETQYF; J: TRBJ2-5; V: TRBV5-1; size: NA; D: NA
DNA: TGCAGCTCGGGGGCCCAAAATTGGGAGCAGTTCTTC; CDR3: CSSGAQNWEQFF; J: TRBJ2-1; V: TRBV20-1; size: many; D: NA